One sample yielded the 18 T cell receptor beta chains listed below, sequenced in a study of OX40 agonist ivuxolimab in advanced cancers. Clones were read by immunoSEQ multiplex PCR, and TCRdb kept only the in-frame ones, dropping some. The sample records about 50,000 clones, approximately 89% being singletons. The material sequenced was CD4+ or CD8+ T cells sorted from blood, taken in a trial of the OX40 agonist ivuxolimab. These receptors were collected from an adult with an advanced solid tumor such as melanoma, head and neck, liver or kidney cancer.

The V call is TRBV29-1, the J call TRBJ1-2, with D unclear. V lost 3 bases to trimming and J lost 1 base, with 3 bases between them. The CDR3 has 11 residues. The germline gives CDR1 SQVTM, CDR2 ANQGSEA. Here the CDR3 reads CSVDFNYGYTF. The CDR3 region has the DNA TGCAGCGTTGATTTTAACTATGGCTACACCTTC.

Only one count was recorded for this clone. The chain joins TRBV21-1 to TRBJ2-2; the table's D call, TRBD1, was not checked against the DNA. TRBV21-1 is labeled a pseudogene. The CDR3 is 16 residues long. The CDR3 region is CALGDRDLLGTGELFF. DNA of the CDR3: TGTGCCCTTGGGGACAGGGATCTTTTGGGGACCGGGGAGCTGTTTTTT.

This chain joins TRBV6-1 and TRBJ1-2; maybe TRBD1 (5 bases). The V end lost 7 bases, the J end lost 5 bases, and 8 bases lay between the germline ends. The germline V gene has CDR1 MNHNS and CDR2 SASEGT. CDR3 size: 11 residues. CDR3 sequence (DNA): TGTGCCAGCACCCCAGGGTATGGCTACACCTTC. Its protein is CASTPGYGYTF.

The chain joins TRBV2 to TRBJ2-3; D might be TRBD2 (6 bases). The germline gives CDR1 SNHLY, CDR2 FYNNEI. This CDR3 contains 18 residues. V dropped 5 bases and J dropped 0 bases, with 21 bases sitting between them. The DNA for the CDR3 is TGTGCCAGCAGTCACATGTCTGCGGGGTTCGTTAGCACAGATACGCAGTATTTT. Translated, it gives CASSHMSAGFVSTDTQYF.

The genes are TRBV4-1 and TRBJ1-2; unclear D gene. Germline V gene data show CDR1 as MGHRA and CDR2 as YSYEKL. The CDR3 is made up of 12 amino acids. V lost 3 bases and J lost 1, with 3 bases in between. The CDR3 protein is CASSQDNYGYTF. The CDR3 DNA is TGCGCCAGCAGCCAGGATAACTATGGCTACACCTTC.

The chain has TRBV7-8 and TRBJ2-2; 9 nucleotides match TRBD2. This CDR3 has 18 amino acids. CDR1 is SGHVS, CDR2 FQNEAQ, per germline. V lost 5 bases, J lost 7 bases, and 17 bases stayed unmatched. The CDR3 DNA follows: TGTGCCAGCAGCCGCCTCACACCCCGGCTAGCGGGAATCGGGGAGCTGTTTTTT. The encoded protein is CASSRLTPRLAGIGELFF. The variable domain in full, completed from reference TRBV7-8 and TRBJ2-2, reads GAGVSQSPRYKVAKRGQDVALRCDPISGHVSLFWYQQALGQGPEFLTYFQNEAQLDKSGLPSDRFFAERPEGSVSTLKIQRTQQEDSAVYLCASSRLTPRLAGIGELFFGEGSRLTVL.

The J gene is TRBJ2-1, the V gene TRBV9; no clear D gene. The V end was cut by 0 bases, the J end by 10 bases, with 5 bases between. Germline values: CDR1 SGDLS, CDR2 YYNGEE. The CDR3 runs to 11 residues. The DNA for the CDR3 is TGTGCCAGCAGCGTAGCTATCGAGCAGTTCTTC. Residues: CASSVAIEQFF.

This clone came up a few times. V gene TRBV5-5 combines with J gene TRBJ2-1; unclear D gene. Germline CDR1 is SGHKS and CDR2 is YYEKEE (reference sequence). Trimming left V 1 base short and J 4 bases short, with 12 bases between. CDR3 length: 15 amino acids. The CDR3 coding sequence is TGTGCCAGCAGCTTGCGGCTGAAGACTTACAATGAGCAGTTCTTC. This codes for CASSLRLKTYNEQFF.

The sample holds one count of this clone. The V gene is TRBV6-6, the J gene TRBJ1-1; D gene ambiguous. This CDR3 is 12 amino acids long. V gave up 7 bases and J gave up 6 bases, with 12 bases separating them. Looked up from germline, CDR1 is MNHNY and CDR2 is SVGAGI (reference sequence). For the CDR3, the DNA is TGTGCCAGCACCGCGGTGAGGCCTGAAGCTTTCTTT. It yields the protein CASTAVRPEAFF.

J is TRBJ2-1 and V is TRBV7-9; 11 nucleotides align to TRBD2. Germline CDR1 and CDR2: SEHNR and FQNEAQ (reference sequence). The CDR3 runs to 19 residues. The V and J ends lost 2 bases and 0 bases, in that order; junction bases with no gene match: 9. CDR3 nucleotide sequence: TGTGCCAGCAGCTTACCGACTAGCGGGGAGACTCGCTCCTACAATGAGCAGTTCTTC. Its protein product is CASSLPTSGETRSYNEQFF.

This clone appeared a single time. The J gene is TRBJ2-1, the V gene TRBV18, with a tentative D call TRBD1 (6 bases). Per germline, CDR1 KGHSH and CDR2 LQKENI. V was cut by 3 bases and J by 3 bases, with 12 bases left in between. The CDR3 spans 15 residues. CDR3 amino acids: CASSPETGSYNEQFF. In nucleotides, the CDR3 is TGTGCCAGCTCACCGGAGACAGGAAGCTACAATGAGCAGTTCTTC.

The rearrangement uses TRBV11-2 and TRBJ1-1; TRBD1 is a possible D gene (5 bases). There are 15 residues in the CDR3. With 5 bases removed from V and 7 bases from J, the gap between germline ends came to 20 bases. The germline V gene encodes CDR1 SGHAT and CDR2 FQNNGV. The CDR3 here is CASSPEFGSGDEAFF. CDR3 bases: TGTGCCAGCAGCCCGGAGTTTGGATCGGGGGATGAAGCTTTCTTT.

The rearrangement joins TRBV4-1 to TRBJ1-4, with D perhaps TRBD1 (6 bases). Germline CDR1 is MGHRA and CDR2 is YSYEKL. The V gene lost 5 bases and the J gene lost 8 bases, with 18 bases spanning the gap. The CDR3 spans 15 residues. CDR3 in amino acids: CASSDLGQGGEKLFF. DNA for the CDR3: TGCGCCAGCAGCGATTTGGGACAAGGAGGGGAAAAACTGTTTTTT.

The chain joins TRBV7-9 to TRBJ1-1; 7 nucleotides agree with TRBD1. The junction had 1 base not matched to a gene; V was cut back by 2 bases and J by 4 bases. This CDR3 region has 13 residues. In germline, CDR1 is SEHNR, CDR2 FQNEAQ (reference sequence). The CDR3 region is CASSLRDSTEAFF. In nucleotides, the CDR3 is TGTGCCAGCAGCTTAAGGGACAGCACTGAAGCTTTCTTT.

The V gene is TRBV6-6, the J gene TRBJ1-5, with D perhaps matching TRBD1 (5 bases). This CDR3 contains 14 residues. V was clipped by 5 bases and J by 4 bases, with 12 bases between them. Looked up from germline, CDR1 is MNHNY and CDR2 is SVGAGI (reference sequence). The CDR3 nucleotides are TGTGCCAGCAGTGAGGACACTCCAAATCAGCCCCAGCATTTT. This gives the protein CASSEDTPNQPQHF.

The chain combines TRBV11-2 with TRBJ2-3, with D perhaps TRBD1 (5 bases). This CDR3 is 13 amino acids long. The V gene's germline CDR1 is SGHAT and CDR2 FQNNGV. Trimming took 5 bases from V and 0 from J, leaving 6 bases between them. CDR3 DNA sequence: TGTGCCAGCAGCGGACAAAGCACAGATACGCAGTATTTT. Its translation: CASSGQSTDTQYF.

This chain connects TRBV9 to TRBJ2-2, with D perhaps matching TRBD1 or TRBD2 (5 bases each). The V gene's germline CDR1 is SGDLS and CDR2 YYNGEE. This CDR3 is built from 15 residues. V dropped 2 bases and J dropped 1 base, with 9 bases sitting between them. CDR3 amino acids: CASSVEGWNTGELFF. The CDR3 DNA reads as TGTGCCAGCAGCGTCGAGGGGTGGAACACCGGGGAGCTGTTTTTT. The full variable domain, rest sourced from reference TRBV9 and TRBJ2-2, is DSGVTQTPKHLITATGQRVTLRCSPRSGDLSVYWYQQSLDQGLQFLIQYYNGEERAKGNILERFSAQQFPDLHSELNLSSLELGDSALYFCASSVEGWNTGELFFGEGSRLTVL.

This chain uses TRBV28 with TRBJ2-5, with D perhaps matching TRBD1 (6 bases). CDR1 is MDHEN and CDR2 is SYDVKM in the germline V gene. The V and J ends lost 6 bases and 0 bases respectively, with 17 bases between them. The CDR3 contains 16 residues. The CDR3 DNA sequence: TGTGCCAGCAGGGCCCTTGGGGGACACTACCAAGAGACCCAGTACTTC. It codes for CASRALGGHYQETQYF. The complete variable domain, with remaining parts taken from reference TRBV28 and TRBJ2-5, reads DVKVTQSSRYLVKRTGEKVFLECVQDMDHENMFWYRQDPGLGLRLIYFSYDVKMKEKGDIPEGYSVSREKKERFSLILESASTNQTSMYLCASRALGGHYQETQYFGPGTRLLVL.